This T cell receptor beta chain was captured in a study of technical replicates of blood from a handful of donors. The repertoire was sequenced with immunoSEQ multiplex PCR; TCRdb's copy has only in-frame clones and lacks some. The top ten clones hold about 0.41% of a sample with about 78,000 clones, around 92% of them seen once. This CDR3 has 21 residues. The V gene's germline CDR1 is LNHDA and CDR2 SQIVND (reference sequence). J gave up 0 bases and V 5 bases, and 22 bases lay outside the gene matches. Material for sequencing was T cells isolated from PBMCs. This chain connects TRBV19 to TRBJ2-3; 8 nucleotides match TRBD1. The clonotype comes from a human donor in good health. In DNA form, the CDR3 reads TGTGCCAGTAGTCCTCCCCCCGGGACAGGACACTATATTACTAGCACAGATACGCAGTATTTT. Translation gives CASSPPPGTGHYITSTDTQYF. Combining the CDR3 with reference TRBV19 and TRBJ2-3 gives the whole variable domain DGGITQSPKYLFRKEGQNVTLSCEQNLNHDAMYWYRQDPGQGLRLIYYSQIVNDFQKGDIAEGYSVSREKKESFPLTVTSAQKNPTAFYLCASSPPPGTGHYITSTDTQYFGPGTRLTVL.